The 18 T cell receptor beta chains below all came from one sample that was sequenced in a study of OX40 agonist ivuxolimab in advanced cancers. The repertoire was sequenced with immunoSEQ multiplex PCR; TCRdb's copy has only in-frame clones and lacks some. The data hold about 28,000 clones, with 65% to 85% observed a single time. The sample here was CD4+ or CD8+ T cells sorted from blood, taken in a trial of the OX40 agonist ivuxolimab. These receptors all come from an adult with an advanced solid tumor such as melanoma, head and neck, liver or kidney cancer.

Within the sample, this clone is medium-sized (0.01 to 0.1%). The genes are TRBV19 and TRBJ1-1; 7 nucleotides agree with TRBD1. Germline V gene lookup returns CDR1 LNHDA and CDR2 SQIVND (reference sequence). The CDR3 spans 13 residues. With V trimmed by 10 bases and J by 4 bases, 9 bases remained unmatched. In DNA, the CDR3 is TGTGCCACGTGGGCAGGGGGACGCACTGAAGCTTTCTTT. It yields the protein CATWAGGRTEAFF.

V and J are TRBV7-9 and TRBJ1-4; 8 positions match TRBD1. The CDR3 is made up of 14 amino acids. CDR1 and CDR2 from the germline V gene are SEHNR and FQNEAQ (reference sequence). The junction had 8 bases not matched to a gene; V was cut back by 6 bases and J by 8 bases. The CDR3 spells CASRPDRGEEKLFF. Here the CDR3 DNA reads TGTGCCAGCAGACCCGACAGGGGAGAGGAAAAACTGTTTTTT. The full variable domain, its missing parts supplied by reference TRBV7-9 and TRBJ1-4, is DTGVSQNPRHKITKRGQNVTFRCDPISEHNRLYWYRQTLGQGPEFLTYFQNEAQLEKSRLLSDRFSAERPKGSFSTLEIQRTEQGDSAMYLCASRPDRGEEKLFFGSGTQLSVL.

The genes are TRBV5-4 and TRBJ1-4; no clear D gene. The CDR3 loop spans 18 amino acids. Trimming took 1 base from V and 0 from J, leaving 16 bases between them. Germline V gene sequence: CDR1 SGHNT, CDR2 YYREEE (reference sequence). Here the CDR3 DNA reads TGTGCCAGCAGCTTGTCACCCCGCACAAGTGCAACTAATGAAAAACTGTTTTTT. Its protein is CASSLSPRTSATNEKLFF.

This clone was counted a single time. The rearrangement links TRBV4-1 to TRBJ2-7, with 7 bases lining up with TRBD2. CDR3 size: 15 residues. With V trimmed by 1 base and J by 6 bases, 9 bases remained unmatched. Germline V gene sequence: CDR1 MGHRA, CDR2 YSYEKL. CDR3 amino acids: CASSQAAGVGLEQYF. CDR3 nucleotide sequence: TGCGCCAGCAGCCAAGCGGCGGGAGTGGGGCTCGAGCAGTACTTC.

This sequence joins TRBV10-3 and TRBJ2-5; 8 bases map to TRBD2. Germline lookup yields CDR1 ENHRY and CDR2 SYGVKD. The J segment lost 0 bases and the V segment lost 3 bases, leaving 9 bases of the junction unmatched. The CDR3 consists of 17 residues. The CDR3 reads CAISEGLERGYQETQYF. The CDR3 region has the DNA TGTGCCATCAGTGAAGGTTTGGAGCGGGGGTACCAAGAGACCCAGTACTTC.

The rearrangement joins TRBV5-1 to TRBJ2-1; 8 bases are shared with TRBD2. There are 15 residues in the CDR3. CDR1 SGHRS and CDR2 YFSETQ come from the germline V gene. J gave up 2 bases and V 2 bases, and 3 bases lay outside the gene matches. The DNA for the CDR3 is TGCGCCAGCAGCTTCGGGGGGGCACCCTACAATGAGCAGTTCTTC. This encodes CASSFGGAPYNEQFF.

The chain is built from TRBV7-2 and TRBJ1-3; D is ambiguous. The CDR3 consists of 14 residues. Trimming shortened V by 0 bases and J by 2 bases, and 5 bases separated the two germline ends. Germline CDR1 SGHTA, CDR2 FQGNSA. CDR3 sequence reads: CASSLAGPGNTIYF. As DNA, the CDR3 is TGTGCCAGCAGCTTAGCAGGGCCTGGAAACACCATATATTTT.

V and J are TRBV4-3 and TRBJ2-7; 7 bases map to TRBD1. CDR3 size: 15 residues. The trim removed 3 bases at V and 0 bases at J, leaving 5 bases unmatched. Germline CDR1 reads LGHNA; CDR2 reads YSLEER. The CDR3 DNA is TGCGCCAGCAGCCAGGTGCAGGGGGTCTCCTACGAGCAGTACTTC. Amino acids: CASSQVQGVSYEQYF.

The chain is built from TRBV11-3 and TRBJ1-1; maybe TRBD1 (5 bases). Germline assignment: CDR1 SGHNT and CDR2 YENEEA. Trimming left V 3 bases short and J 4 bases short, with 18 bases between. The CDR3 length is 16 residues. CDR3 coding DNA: TGTGCCAGCAGCTTCTCTCTTTGGGGACGGGGCACTGAAGCTTTCTTT. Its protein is CASSFSLWGRGTEAFF. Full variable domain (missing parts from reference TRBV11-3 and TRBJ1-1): EAGVVQSPRYKIIEKKQPVAFWCNPISGHNTLYWYLQNLGQGPELLIRYENEEAVDDSQLPKDRFSAERLKGVDSTLKIQPAELGDSAVYLCASSFSLWGRGTEAFFGQGTRLTVV.

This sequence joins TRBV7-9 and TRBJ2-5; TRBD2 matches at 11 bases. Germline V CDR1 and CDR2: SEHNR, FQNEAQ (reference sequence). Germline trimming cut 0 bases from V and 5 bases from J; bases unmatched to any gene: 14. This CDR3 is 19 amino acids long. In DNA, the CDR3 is TGTGCCAGCAGCTTAGCAGTCCTAGCGGGAGGCCCCATGGGGGAGACCCAGTACTTC. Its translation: CASSLAVLAGGPMGETQYF.

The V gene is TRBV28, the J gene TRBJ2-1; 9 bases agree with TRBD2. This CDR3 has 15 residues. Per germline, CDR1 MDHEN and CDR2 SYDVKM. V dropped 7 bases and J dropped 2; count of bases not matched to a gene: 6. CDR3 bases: TGTGCCAGCAAAAGCGGGGGGACCGCCTACAATGAGCAGTTCTTC. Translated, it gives CASKSGGTAYNEQFF.

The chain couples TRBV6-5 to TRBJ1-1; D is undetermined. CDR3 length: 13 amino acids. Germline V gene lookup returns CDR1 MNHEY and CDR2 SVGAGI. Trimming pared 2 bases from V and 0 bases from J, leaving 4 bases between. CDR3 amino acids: CASSYGMNTEAFF. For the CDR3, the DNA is TGTGCCAGCAGTTACGGGATGAACACTGAAGCTTTCTTT.

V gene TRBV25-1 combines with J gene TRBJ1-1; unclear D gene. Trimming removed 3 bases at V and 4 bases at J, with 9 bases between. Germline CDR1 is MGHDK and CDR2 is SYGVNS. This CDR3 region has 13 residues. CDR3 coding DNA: TGTGCCAGCAGTGATGAGGGTCCCACTGAAGCTTTCTTT. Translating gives CASSDEGPTEAFF.

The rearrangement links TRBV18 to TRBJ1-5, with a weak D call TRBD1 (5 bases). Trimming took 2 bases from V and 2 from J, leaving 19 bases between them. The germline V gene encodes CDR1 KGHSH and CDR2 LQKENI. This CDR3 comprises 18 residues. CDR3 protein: CASSPGVDHRIGNQPQHF. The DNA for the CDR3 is TGTGCCAGCTCACCAGGCGTCGACCACAGGATCGGCAATCAGCCCCAGCATTTT.

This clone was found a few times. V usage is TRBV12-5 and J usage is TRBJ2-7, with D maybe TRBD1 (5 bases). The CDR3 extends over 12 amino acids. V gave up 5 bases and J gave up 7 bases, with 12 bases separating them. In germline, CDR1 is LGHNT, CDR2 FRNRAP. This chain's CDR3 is CASGPGRAEQYF. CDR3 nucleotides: TGTGCTAGTGGTCCCGGCAGGGCGGAGCAGTACTTC.

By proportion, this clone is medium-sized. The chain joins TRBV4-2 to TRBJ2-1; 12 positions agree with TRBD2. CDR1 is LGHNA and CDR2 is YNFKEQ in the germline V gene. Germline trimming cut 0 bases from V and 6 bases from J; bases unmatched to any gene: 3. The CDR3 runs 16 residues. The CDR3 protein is CASSQDPSGGANEQFF. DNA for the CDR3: TGTGCCAGCAGCCAAGATCCTAGCGGGGGGGCCAATGAGCAGTTCTTC.

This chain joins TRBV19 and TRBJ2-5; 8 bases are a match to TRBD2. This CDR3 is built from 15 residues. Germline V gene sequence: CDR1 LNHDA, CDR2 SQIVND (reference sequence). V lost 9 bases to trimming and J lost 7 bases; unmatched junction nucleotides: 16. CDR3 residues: CASMPGGALGWTQYF. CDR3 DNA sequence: TGTGCCAGCATGCCCGGGGGGGCCCTCGGTTGGACCCAGTACTTC.

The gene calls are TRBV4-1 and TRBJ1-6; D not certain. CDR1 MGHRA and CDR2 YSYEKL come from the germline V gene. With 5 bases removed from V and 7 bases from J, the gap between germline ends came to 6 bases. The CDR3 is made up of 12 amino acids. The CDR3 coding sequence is TGCGCCAGCAGCATCGGGAATTCACCCCTCCACTTT. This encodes CASSIGNSPLHF.